The rows below give T cell receptor beta chains drawn from one sample of a study of CD8+ T cells in alopecia areata. Here immunoSEQ multiplex PCR was the method, and the copy in TCRdb shows in-frame clones only, minus some. The sample contains 150,000 to 200,000 clones, 50% to 65% of which appear only once. Material for sequencing was CD4+ T cells sorted from blood. The receptor set was obtained from a human donor in good health. CDR3s include the opening cysteine and the closing phenylalanine or tryptophan. The D gene is left open where the match is weak. The size entry is marked missing in some rows and otherwise reads once, few, many or a size class.

J gene | V gene | D gene | clone size | CDR3 protein | CDR3 DNA
TRBJ1-1 | TRBV4-1 | - | - | CASSQEGRGTEAFF | TGCGCCAGCAGCCAAGAAGGACGGGGCACTGAAGCTTTCTTT
TRBJ2-3 | TRBV11-3 | TRBD2 | few | CASSPGTSGSDTQYF | TGTGCCAGCAGCCCCGGGACTAGCGGGTCAGATACGCAGTATTTT
TRBJ2-3 | TRBV5-1 | - | - | CASSLNTDTQYF | TGCGCCAGCAGCTTGAACACAGATACGCAGTATTTT
TRBJ2-1 | TRBV29-1 | TRBD2 | few | CSVEERLLAGLNEQFF | TGCAGCGTTGAAGAACGATTACTAGCGGGGTTAAATGAGCAGTTCTTC
TRBJ2-3 | TRBV7-2 | - | - | CASSLNGDTQYF | TGTGCCAGCAGCTTAAATGGAGATACGCAGTATTTT
TRBJ2-5 | TRBV6-5 | - | - | CASSLGGRQETQYF | TGTGCCAGCAGCCTGGGGGGGCGACAAGAGACCCAGTACTTC
TRBJ2-5 | TRBV4-1 | - | few | CASSQVRTETQYF | TGCGCCAGCAGCCAAGTCAGGACGGAGACCCAGTACTTC
TRBJ2-1 | TRBV4-1 | - | - | CASSQDHVWGNEQFF | TGCGCCAGCAGCCAAGATCACGTTTGGGGCAATGAGCAGTTCTTC
TRBJ2-1 | TRBV5-1 | - | few | CASSPGPDSYNEQFF | TGCGCCAGCAGCCCGGGACCAGACTCCTACAATGAGCAGTTCTTC
TRBJ2-3 | TRBV29-1 | - | once | CSVEGNTDTQYF | TGCAGCGTTGAGGGAAACACAGATACGCAGTATTTT
TRBJ1-1 | TRBV5-1 | - | - | CASSLWAGAEAFF | TGCGCCAGCAGCTTGTGGGCAGGCGCTGAAGCTTTCTTT
TRBJ2-6 | TRBV30 | - | - | CAWRRSSGANVLTF | TGTGCCTGGAGGCGGAGCTCTGGGGCCAACGTCCTGACTTTC
TRBJ2-7 | TRBV29-1 | - | few | CSVVRTSPYEQYF | TGCAGCGTTGTAAGGACGTCCCCCTACGAGCAGTACTTC
TRBJ2-3 | TRBV7-9 | - | - | CASSRSGEGDTQYF | TGTGCCAGCAGCCGAAGCGGAGAGGGAGATACGCAGTATTTT
TRBJ2-7 | TRBV10-3 | - | - | CAISGSRNHYEQYF | TGTGCCATCAGTGGGTCCCGGAACCACTACGAGCAGTACTTC
TRBJ2-7 | TRBV7-2 | TRBD1 | few | CASSNRDSSTYEQYF | TGTGCCAGCAGCAACCGGGACAGTAGTACCTACGAGCAGTACTTC
TRBJ2-2 | TRBV7-2 | - | - | CASSFPAEELFF | TGTGCCAGCAGCTTCCCGGCGGAGGAGCTGTTTTTT
TRBJ2-3 | TRBV5-1 | TRBD2 | - | CASSWAREPPDTQYF | TGCGCCAGCAGCTGGGCGCGGGAGCCACCAGATACGCAGTATTTT
TRBJ2-1 | TRBV29-1 | TRBD1 | - | CTAGGENEQFF | TGCACAGCAGGGGGAGAAAATGAGCAGTTCTTC
TRBJ2-1 | TRBV13 | - | - | CASQRAYNEQFF | TGTGCCAGCCAGCGGGCGTACAATGAGCAGTTCTTC
TRBJ2-7 | TRBV29-1 | TRBD1 | few | CSVQGQGNTYEQYF | TGCAGCGTTCAAGGACAGGGGAACACCTACGAGCAGTACTTC
TRBJ1-5 | TRBV25-1 | - | - | CASSELGVQGPQHF | TGTGCCAGCAGTGAATTAGGGGTACAAGGGCCCCAGCATTTT
TRBJ2-1 | TRBV29-1 | - | - | CSVRTSSYNEQFF | TGCAGCGTGAGAACAAGCTCCTACAATGAGCAGTTCTTC
TRBJ2-1 | TRBV30 | TRBD2 | - | CAWSGGASGVGEQFF | TGTGCCTGGAGTGGAGGGGCTAGCGGAGTTGGTGAGCAGTTCTTC
TRBJ2-1 | TRBV10-3 | TRBD2 | few | CAISETPPGLAGLNEQFF | TGTGCCATCAGTGAGACGCCACCGGGACTAGCGGGTCTCAATGAGCAGTTCTTC
TRBJ1-1 | TRBV30 | - | - | CALQGMNTEAFF | TGTGCCTTACAGGGTATGAACACTGAAGCTTTCTTT
TRBJ2-7 | TRBV4-1 | TRBD2 | - | CASSQVQRERDEQYF | TGCGCCAGCAGCCAAGTTCAGCGGGAACGGGACGAGCAGTACTTC
TRBJ2-3 | TRBV29-1 | TRBD1 | few | CSVLGQWLTDTQYF | TGCAGCGTTTTGGGACAGTGGTTAACAGATACGCAGTATTTT
TRBJ2-3 | TRBV29-1 | - | few | CSVDRASTDTQYF | TGCAGCGTTGACCGGGCCTCCACAGATACGCAGTATTTT
TRBJ2-5 | TRBV29-1 | - | few | CSVGLTVTQETQYF | TGCAGCGTTGGCCTGACAGTAACCCAAGAGACCCAGTACTTC
TRBJ2-5 | TRBV11-2 | TRBD2 | few | CASSFGGETQYF | TGTGCCAGCAGCTTCGGGGGGGAGACCCAGTACTTC
TRBJ1-1 | TRBV29-1 | - | - | CSVSGYEAFF | TGCAGCGTTTCAGGGTATGAAGCTTTCTTT
TRBJ2-7 | TRBV29-1 | TRBD2 | - | CSVEDPSGSPSGEYF | TGCAGCGTTGAAGATCCGAGCGGGAGCCCGTCGGGGGAGTACTTC
TRBJ2-7 | TRBV6-5 | - | - | CASSQYGGDYEQYF | TGTGCCAGCAGTCAATACGGGGGTGACTACGAGCAGTACTTC
TRBJ1-2 | TRBV4-1 | - | few | CASSEGGYTF | TGCGCCAGCAGCGAGGGCGGCTACACCTTC
TRBJ2-3 | TRBV5-1 | - | - | CASSLNSPGVSTDTQYF | TGCGCCAGCAGCTTGAATTCTCCGGGAGTTAGCACAGATACGCAGTATTTT
TRBJ2-6 | TRBV4-1 | TRBD1 | - | CASRTSDRLHSGANVLTF | TGCGCCAGCAGAACTTCGGACAGGCTGCACTCTGGGGCCAACGTCCTGACTTTC
TRBJ2-1 | TRBV29-1 | - | few | CSGTTGYNEQFF | TGCAGCGGTACCACAGGGTACAATGAGCAGTTCTTC
TRBJ1-2 | TRBV28 | TRBD1 | few | CATGDGYTF | TGTGCGACAGGGGATGGCTACACCTTC
TRBJ2-1 | TRBV10-3 | TRBD2 | few | CAIRPGLAHNEQFF | TGTGCCATCAGGCCGGGACTAGCACACAATGAGCAGTTCTTC
TRBJ1-2 | TRBV7-9 | - | - | CASSPQWFYGYTF | TGTGCCAGCAGCCCACAGTGGTTCTATGGCTACACCTTC
TRBJ1-2 | TRBV7-9 | - | - | CASSFGSPSGYTF | TGTGCCAGCAGCTTCGGCAGTCCCAGCGGCTACACCTTC
TRBJ1-1 | TRBV18 | - | - | CASLTTTEAFF | TGTGCCAGCTTAACTACCACTGAAGCTTTCTTT
TRBJ1-5 | TRBV5-1 | - | - | CASSDGTTNQPQHF | TGCGCCAGCAGCGACGGGACAACCAATCAGCCCCAGCATTTT
TRBJ2-7 | TRBV29-1 | TRBD2 | - | CSASTSGSSYEQYF | TGCAGCGCTTCGACTAGCGGAAGCTCCTACGAGCAGTACTTC
TRBJ2-5 | TRBV29-1 | TRBD2 | - | CSFKLAGETQYF | TGCAGCTTTAAACTAGCGGGAGAGACCCAGTACTTC
TRBJ1-5 | TRBV28 | TRBD1 | - | CASSLGQVNQPQHF | TGTGCCAGCAGCTTGGGACAGGTCAATCAGCCCCAGCATTTT
TRBJ2-3 | TRBV29-1 | TRBD2 | few | CSAPGLGADTQYF | TGCAGCGCCCCGGGACTAGGGGCAGATACGCAGTATTTT
TRBJ2-1 | TRBV29-1 | TRBD1 | - | CSGQGYNEQFF | TGCAGCGGACAGGGCTACAATGAGCAGTTCTTC
TRBJ2-7 | TRBV10-3 | TRBD2 | - | CAISDQGLAGDF | TGTGCCATCAGTGACCAAGGACTAGCGGGAGACTTC
TRBJ2-6 | TRBV30 | - | - | CAWSGVLANVLTF | TGTGCCTGGAGCGGCGTGTTAGCCAACGTCCTGACTTTC
TRBJ1-2 | TRBV18 | - | - | CASSEDRNYGYTF | TGTGCCAGCTCAGAAGACAGAAACTATGGCTACACCTTC
TRBJ2-2 | TRBV5-1 | TRBD2 | - | CASSLVAGGTGELFF | TGCGCCAGCAGCTTGGTGGCGGGAGGCACCGGGGAGCTGTTTTTT
TRBJ2-3 | TRBV4-2 | TRBD2 | - | CASSQRGRSTDTQYF | TGTGCCAGCAGCCAACGCGGGAGGAGCACAGATACGCAGTATTTT
TRBJ2-6 | TRBV28 | TRBD1 | few | CASSSTGTGANVLTF | TGTGCCAGCAGTTCGACAGGGACTGGGGCCAACGTCCTGACTTTC